A single sample gave rise to the 5 T cell receptor beta chains below, sequenced in a study of beta chain features in type 1 diabetes. Study results and limitations: Moderate but significant shortening of TCRB CDR3s was recorded in all four CD4+ subsets from Type 1 diabetes patients.

For these TCRs, the target antigens are not known. The whole isolated RNA underwent reverse transcription, so sequencing captured expressed TCRB transcripts. Sequenced by immunoSEQ multiplex PCR; TCRdb stores in-frame clones only, minus some. The profile covers tens of thousands of clones, with roughly half appearing a single time and 0.7% taken by the ten largest. Sequencing was done on a sample of central memory CD4+ T cells from blood. These receptors were taken from a man aged 25 to 40 with type 1 diabetes.

Here the CDR3 reads CASSLDRGSDTQYF. The CDR3 bases are TGTGCCAGCAGCCTGGACAGGGGGTCAGATACGCAGTATTTT. The chain carries TRBV7-2 and TRBJ2-3; 10 bases match TRBD1. Trimming at V came to 5 bases and at J to 4 bases, leaving 3 bases not matched to a gene. The CDR3 is 14 residues long. Germline CDR1 and CDR2: SGHTA and FQGNSA.

The chain uses TRBV6-1 and TRBJ1-6; TRBD1 aligns across 7 bases. Per germline, CDR1 MNHNS and CDR2 SASEGT. The V gene end was trimmed by 6 bases and the J gene end by 7 bases; junction bases not matched to a gene: 3. The CDR3 runs 13 residues. CDR3 residues: CASRSTGNSPLHF. The CDR3 region has the DNA TGTGCCAGCAGGTCGACAGGGAATTCACCCCTCCACTTT.

This rearrangement joins TRBV27 to TRBJ1-1; TRBD1 might be the D (6 bases). The germline CDR1 and CDR2 sequences are MNHEY and SMNVEV (reference sequence). This CDR3 comprises 15 residues. Trimming took off 2 bases at V and 1 base at J, with 11 bases between the two ends. Here the CDR3 DNA reads TGTGCCAGCAGTTTAACCGGGACAAAGAACACTGAAGCTTTCTTT. This codes for CASSLTGTKNTEAFF.

The chain employs TRBV18 and TRBJ1-1; D gene unclear. The V and J ends lost 6 bases and 1 base respectively, with 12 bases between them. Germline V gene lookup returns CDR1 KGHSH and CDR2 LQKENI. The CDR3 is 14 residues long. DNA of the CDR3: TGTGCCAGCTCGCTTACACAGAAGAACACTGAAGCTTTCTTT. It yields the protein CASSLTQKNTEAFF.

V is TRBV10-3 and J is TRBJ1-1, with D possibly being TRBD1 (6 bases). The germline V and J ends were trimmed by 3 bases and 0 bases, with 11 bases remaining between them. In germline, CDR1 is ENHRY, CDR2 SYGVKD. The CDR3 sequence is 15 residues long. The CDR3: CAISEIGGVNTEAFF. The CDR3 DNA sequence: TGTGCCATCAGTGAAATTGGGGGCGTGAACACTGAAGCTTTCTTT.